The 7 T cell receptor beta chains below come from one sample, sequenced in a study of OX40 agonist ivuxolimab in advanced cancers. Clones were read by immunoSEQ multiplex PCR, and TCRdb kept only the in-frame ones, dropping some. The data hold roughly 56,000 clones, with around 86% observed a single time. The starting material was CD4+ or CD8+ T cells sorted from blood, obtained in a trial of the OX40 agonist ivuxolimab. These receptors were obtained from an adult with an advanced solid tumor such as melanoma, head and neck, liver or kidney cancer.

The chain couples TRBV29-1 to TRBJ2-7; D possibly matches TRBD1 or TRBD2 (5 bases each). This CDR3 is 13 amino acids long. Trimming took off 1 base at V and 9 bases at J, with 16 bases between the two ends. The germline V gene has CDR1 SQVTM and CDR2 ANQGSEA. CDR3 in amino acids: CSVEGGTGTVQYF. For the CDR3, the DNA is TGCAGCGTTGAAGGAGGGACGGGAACGGTGCAGTACTTC.

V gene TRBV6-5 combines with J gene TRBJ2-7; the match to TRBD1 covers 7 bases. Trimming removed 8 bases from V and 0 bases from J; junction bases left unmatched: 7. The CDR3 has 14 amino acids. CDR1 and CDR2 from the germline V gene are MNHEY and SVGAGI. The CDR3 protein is CASGDRTTSYEQYF. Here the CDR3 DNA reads TGTGCCAGCGGGGACAGAACAACCTCCTACGAGCAGTACTTC.

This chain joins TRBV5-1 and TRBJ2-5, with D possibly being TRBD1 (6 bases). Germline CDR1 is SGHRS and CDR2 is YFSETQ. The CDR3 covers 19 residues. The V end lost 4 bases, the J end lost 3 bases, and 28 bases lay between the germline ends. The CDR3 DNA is TGCGCCAGCAGCCAGGGCCGTTCAGGACAGATTAAGACCGAAGAGACCCAGTACTTC. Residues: CASSQGRSGQIKTEETQYF.

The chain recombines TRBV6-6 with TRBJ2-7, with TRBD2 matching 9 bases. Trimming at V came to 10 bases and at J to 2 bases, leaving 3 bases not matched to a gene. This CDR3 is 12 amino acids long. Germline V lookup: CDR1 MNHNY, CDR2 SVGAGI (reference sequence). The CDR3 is CATGGRAYEQYF. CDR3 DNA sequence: TGTGCCACAGGCGGGAGGGCCTACGAGCAGTACTTC.

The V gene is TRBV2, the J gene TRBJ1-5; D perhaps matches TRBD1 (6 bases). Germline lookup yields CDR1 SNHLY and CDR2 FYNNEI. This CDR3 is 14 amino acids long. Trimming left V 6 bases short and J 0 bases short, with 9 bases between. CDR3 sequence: CASRGQYSNQPQHF. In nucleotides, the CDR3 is TGTGCCAGCAGAGGACAGTATAGCAATCAGCCCCAGCATTTT.

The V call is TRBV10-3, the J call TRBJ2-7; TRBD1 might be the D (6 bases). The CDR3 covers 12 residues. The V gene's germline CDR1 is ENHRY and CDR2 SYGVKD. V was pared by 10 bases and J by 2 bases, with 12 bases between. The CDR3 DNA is TGTGCCACCTTGGACAGCGCCTACGAGCAGTACTTC. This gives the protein CATLDSAYEQYF.

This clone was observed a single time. CDR3 residues: CASQTRTNTGELFF. The DNA of the CDR3 is TGTGCCAGCCAGACCCGAACTAACACCGGGGAGCTGTTTTTT. V gene TRBV6-1 combines with J gene TRBJ2-2; D not certain. In germline, CDR1 is MNHNS, CDR2 SASEGT. Trimming left V 8 bases short and J 2 bases short, with 12 bases between. The CDR3 runs 14 residues.